Following are 10 T cell receptor beta chains from one sample sequenced in a study of cytomegalovirus exposure and HLA in healthy donors. The study ran its PCR with 60 Vbeta and 13 Jbeta primers. Profiled with immunoSEQ multiplex PCR; TCRdb holds only in-frame clones, not every one. This sample has some 200,000 clones; almost 70% occur once, and the top ten carry around 2.6%. The sample was PBMCs. The receptors come from a man in his forties in good health and CMV-seropositive.

The genes are TRBV6-1 and TRBJ1-2, with D unresolved. The CDR3 has 15 residues. Germline CDR1 is MNHNS and CDR2 is SASEGT. V was clipped by 2 bases and J by 8 bases, with 18 bases between them. The CDR3 DNA reads as TGTGCCAGCAGTGAAAATGTCGCCTTAGAGAGAGGCTACACCTTC. Translating gives CASSENVALERGYTF.

V gene TRBV6-5 combines with J gene TRBJ2-3, with no clear D. Per the germline V gene, CDR1 is MNHEY and CDR2 is SVGAGI. The CDR3 is 14 residues long. V lost 5 bases and J 4 bases, leaving 13 bases between the germline ends. This chain's CDR3 is CASSPWAIADTQYF. CDR3 nucleotides: TGTGCCAGCAGTCCCTGGGCGATCGCAGATACGCAGTATTTT.

The chain recombines TRBV29-1 with TRBJ1-2; maybe TRBD1 (6 bases). The ends were cut back, 6 bases at V and 8 bases at J, with 19 bases in the middle. This CDR3 is 13 amino acids long. CDR1 is SQVTM and CDR2 is ANQGSEA in the germline V gene. The CDR3 region has the DNA TGCAGCGTCGACACTACAGGGAAGGGAGGCTACACCTTC. It translates to CSVDTTGKGGYTF.

This clone was recorded only once. The chain couples TRBV4-3 to TRBJ1-2; no firm D call. The CDR3 runs to 15 residues. Trimming left V 4 bases short and J 6 bases short, with 18 bases between. In germline, CDR1 is LGHNA, CDR2 YSLEER. As DNA, the CDR3 is TGCGCCAGCAGCCCTTTCTCTGCAGGTTCACATGGCTACACCTTC. Protein: CASSPFSAGSHGYTF.

V and J are TRBV27 and TRBJ1-1, with TRBD1 matching over 7 bases. CDR3 length: 17 amino acids. V lost 3 bases to trimming and J lost 6 bases; unmatched junction nucleotides: 16. CDR1 and CDR2 from the germline V gene are MNHEY and SMNVEV (reference sequence). CDR3 nucleotides: TGTGCCAGCAGTTTCCCGAGACAGGGTGTCTCAGTAGCTGAAGCTTTCTTT. Translated, it gives CASSFPRQGVSVAEAFF.

This clone was seen a handful of times. The CDR3 bases are TGTGCCAGCAGCCAAGAAGGGGCTGAAGCTTTCTTT. Translating gives CASSQEGAEAFF. This rearrangement joins TRBV4-2 to TRBJ1-1, with D maybe TRBD1 (5 bases). Looked up from germline, CDR1 is LGHNA and CDR2 is YNFKEQ. Trimming took off 0 bases at V and 6 bases at J, with 5 bases between the two ends. This CDR3 region has 12 residues.

CDR3 nucleotides: TGTGCCAGTAGTATAAATCGGGCAGGAGGGAACTATGGCTACACCTTC. It yields the protein CASSINRAGGNYGYTF. The genes are TRBV19 and TRBJ1-2; D not resolved. Per the germline V gene, CDR1 is LNHDA and CDR2 is SQIVND (reference sequence). V was trimmed by 2 bases and J by 2 bases, leaving 15 bases between them. The CDR3 has 16 amino acids.

This clone was seen only a few times. The chain has TRBV4-3 and TRBJ2-1; no firm D call. Deletions cut 0 bases from V and 12 bases from J, with 21 bases between. CDR3 length: 16 amino acids. The germline V gene has CDR1 LGHNA and CDR2 YSLEER. CDR3 sequence: CASSQDPTLGTIRQFF. CDR3 nucleotide sequence: TGCGCCAGCAGCCAAGATCCCACCCTTGGCACAATTCGGCAGTTCTTC.

V is TRBV5-1 and J is TRBJ1-4; possibly TRBD1 for D (5 bases). Germline CDR1 is SGHRS and CDR2 is YFSETQ. This CDR3 comprises 15 residues. The germline V and J ends were trimmed by 0 bases and 7 bases, with 13 bases remaining between them. The CDR3 sequence is CASSLAPGSGEKLFF. The CDR3 DNA is TGCGCCAGCAGCTTGGCGCCAGGGTCCGGTGAAAAACTGTTTTTT.

The CDR3 region is CASSLDSQETQYF. In DNA form, the CDR3 reads TGTGCCAGCAGCTTGGACAGCCAAGAGACCCAGTACTTC. The rearrangement links TRBV7-7 to TRBJ2-5, with a possible D match to TRBD1 (6 bases). Germline loops: CDR1 SSHAT, CDR2 FNYEAQ (reference sequence). CDR3 length: 13 residues. The V end was cut by 3 bases, the J end by 1 base, with 6 bases between.